The 4 T cell receptor beta chains presented below share a single source sample, sequenced in a study of a mutant IDH1 vaccine in newly diagnosed glioma. Assay used: immunoSEQ multiplex PCR; TCRdb lists only in-frame clones, some missing. The sample consists of 50,000 to 70,000 clones, over 80% of them appearing once. No cognate antigen is known for these TCRs. Time point: week 23, last vaccination. In the vaccine, a single dose held 300 ug of the mutant IDH1 20-mer peptide, along with topical imiquimod. The material was PBMCs, obtained from a glioma patient whose treatment included an IDH1 peptide vaccine. These TCRs come from a man between 40 and 49 years old with glioma.

The genes are TRBV6-5 and TRBJ2-7, with 9 bases lining up with TRBD1. The J segment lost 4 bases and the V segment lost 5 bases, leaving 6 bases of the junction unmatched. Germline V gene lookup returns CDR1 MNHEY and CDR2 SVGAGI. The CDR3 is made up of 14 amino acids. In nucleotides, the CDR3 is TGTGCCAGCAGTAAACAGGGGGCTCGGTACGAGCAGTACTTC. Translating it yields CASSKQGARYEQYF.

The V gene is TRBV15, the J gene TRBJ1-4; D is unresolved. The length of the CDR3 is 13 residues. Per the germline V gene, CDR1 is LNHNV and CDR2 is YYDKDF (reference sequence). V gave up 5 bases and J gave up 8 bases, with 12 bases separating them. The CDR3 DNA follows: TGTGCCACCAGCCCACAAACAGAAGAAAAACTGTTTTTT. Translated, it gives CATSPQTEEKLFF.

Only one count was recorded for this clone. The chain combines TRBV9 with TRBJ2-7, with 8 bases matching TRBD2. Germline V CDR1 and CDR2: SGDLS, YYNGEE. V lost 0 bases and J lost 2; bases outside the gene matches: 4. The length of the CDR3 is 15 residues. CDR3 coding DNA: TGTGCCAGCAGCGTAGAAGCGGGAGAGACCTACGAGCAGTACTTC. Amino acids: CASSVEAGETYEQYF.

This chain uses TRBV4-2 with TRBJ2-1; maybe TRBD2 (5 bases). This CDR3 is 15 amino acids long. Trimming stripped 3 bases from V and 7 bases from J, with 16 bases between. In germline, CDR1 is LGHNA, CDR2 YNFKEQ. For the CDR3, the DNA is TGTGCCAGCAGCCAGAGGACTCCGACGCTAAATGAGCAGTTCTTC. It codes for CASSQRTPTLNEQFF.